Here is one T cell receptor beta chain with its context. Its recognized antigen is unknown. Base quality data are lacking; no much larger clone is found one base away. The sample originates from a study of technical replicates of blood from a few donors (dated by TCRdb to about 2017). The method was the immunoSEQ multiplex PCR assay. TCRdb took over this immuneACCESS table, retaining in-frame rearrangements with V and J assigned. Such tables are incomplete; in checked studies, under half of the missing clones stem from an unresolved V gene, and the remainder is unexplained. The sample table records about 100,000 clones; roughly 95% of these occur just once. Approximately 0.2% of the sample goes to the ten largest clones. This clonotype was sampled from a human donor in good health. The sequenced sample consisted of T cells isolated from PBMCs.

The DNA sequence follows: TGTGCCAGTGGGTCGGGACAGGGGTTGGGCAATGAGCAGTTCTTC. Its protein reads: CASGSGQGLGNEQFF. Recombination connected TRBV19 to TRBJ2-1, and 10 junction bases match TRBD1. For CDR1 and CDR2, the germline V gene (reference sequence) lists LNHDA and SQIVND. V is trimmed back by 8 bases and J by 6 bases, and the junction contains 10 bases that no gene match accounts for. The CDR3 has 15 amino acids, counting the end cysteine and phenylalanine. Only CDR3 DNA remains: 45 bases, in frame from the first base.